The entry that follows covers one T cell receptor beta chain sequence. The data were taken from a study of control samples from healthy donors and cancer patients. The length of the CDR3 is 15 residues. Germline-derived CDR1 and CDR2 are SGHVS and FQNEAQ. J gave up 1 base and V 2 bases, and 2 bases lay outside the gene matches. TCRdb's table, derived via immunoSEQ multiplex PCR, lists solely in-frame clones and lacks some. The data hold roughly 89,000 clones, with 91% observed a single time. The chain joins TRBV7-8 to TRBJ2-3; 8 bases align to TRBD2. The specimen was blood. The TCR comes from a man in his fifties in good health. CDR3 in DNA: TGTGCCAGCAGCTTACTTAGCGGGGGCACAGATACGCAGTATTTT. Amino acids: CASSLLSGGTDTQYF.